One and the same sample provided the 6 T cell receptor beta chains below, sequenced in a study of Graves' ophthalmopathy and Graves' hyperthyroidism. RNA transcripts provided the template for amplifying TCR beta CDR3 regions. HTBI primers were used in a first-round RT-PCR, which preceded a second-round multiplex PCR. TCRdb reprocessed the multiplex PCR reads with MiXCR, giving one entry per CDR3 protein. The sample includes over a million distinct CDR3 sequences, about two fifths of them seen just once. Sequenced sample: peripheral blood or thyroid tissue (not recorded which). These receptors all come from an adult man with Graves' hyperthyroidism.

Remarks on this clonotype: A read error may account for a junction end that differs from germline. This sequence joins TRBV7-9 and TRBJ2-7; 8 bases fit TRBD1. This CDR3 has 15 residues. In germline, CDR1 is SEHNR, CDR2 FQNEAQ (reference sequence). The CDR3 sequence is CASSQVTGVGGEQYF. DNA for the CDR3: TGCGCCAGCAGCCAGGTGACAGGGGTCGGGGGCGAGCAGTACTTC.

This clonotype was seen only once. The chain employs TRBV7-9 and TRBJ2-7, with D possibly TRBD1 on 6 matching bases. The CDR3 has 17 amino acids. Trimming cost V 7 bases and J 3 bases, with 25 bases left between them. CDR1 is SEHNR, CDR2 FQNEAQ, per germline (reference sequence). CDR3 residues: CASTYFSHEDSVYEQYF. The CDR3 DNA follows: TGTGCCAGCACCTATTTTTCCCATGAGGACAGCGTCTACGAGCAGTACTTC.

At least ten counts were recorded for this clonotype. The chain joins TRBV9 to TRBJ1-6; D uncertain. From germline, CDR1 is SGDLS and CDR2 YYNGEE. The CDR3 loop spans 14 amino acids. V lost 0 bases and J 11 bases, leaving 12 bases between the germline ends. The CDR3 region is CASSVGVLRAPLHF. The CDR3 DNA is TGTGCCAGCAGCGTAGGCGTCCTACGGGCACCCCTCCACTTT.

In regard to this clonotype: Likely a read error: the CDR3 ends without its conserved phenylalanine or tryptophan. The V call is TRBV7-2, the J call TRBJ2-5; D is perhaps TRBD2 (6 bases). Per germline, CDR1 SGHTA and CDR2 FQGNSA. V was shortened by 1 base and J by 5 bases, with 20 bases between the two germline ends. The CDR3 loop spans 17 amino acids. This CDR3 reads CASSLVAAGAFRETQYV. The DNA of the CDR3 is TGTGCCAGCAGCTTAGTAGCGGCCGGGGCGTTCAGGGAGACCCAGTACGTC.

Written as DNA, the CDR3 is TGCAGCGCTATAACTGGAAACACCATATATTTT. Residues: CSAITGNTIYF. This chain joins TRBV29-1 and TRBJ1-3; no definite D call. V was clipped by 7 bases and J by 2 bases, with 6 bases between them. Germline assignment: CDR1 SQVTM and CDR2 ANQGSEA. This CDR3 contains 11 residues.

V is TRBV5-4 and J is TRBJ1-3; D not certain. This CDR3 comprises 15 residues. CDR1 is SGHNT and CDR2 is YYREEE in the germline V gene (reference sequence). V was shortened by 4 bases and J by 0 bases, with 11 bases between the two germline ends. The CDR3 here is CASSPSVGSGNTIYF. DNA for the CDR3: TGTGCCAGCAGCCCCTCCGTCGGCTCTGGAAACACCATATATTTT. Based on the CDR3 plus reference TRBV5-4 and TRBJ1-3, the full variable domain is ETGVTQSPTHLIKTRGQQVTLRCSSQSGHNTVSWYQQALGQGPQFIFQYYREEENGRGNFPPRFSGLQFPNYSSELNVNALELDDSALYLCASSPSVGSGNTIYFGEGSWLTVV.